The 13 T cell receptor beta chains in this list originate from one sample, sequenced in a study of blood T cells in healthy people across ages. Using a J-beta primer mix together with a sample-barcoded 5' primer, a second PCR was run for roughly 6 to 12 cycles. TCRdb passed the 5' RACE reads through MiXCR, listing each CDR3 protein once. The table shows 1.8 million or so distinct CDR3 sequences, with roughly two fifths occurring only once. The sample taken for sequencing was blood. The receptors were sampled from a human donor in good health.

The V gene is TRBV7-2, the J gene TRBJ1-1; maybe TRBD1 (5 bases). Per the germline V gene, CDR1 is SGHTA and CDR2 is FQGNSA. Between the trimmed V and J ends, which lost 1 base and 3 bases, there was a span of 9 bases. The CDR3 sequence is 14 residues long. As DNA, the CDR3 is TGTGCCAGCAGCTTAGTAGCCAGGGACACTGAAGCTTTCTTT. Translation: CASSLVARDTEAFF.

This chain joins TRBV7-3 and TRBJ2-1; 7 positions match TRBD2. The CDR3 is 16 amino acids. The germline CDR1 and CDR2 sequences are SGHTA and FQGTGA. V gave up 2 bases and J gave up 2 bases; unmatched junction bases: 6. CDR3 sequence: CASSLGQGGAYNEQFF. The CDR3 DNA reads as TGTGCCAGCAGCTTAGGGCAGGGAGGGGCCTACAATGAGCAGTTCTTC.

This rearrangement joins TRBV5-1 to TRBJ1-2, with TRBD1 matching 8 bases. Trimming took 3 bases from V and 7 from J; bases not matched to a gene: 8. In germline, CDR1 is SGHRS, CDR2 YFSETQ. The CDR3 has 14 amino acids. The CDR3 sequence: CASSSDRGQSGYTF. In DNA form, the CDR3 reads TGCGCCAGCAGCTCCGACAGGGGCCAGAGTGGCTACACCTTC.

This clonotype turned up a few times. This CDR3 is CASSEAPGTGIYEQYF. DNA for the CDR3: TGTGCCAGCAGTGAAGCGCCCGGGACAGGGATCTACGAGCAGTACTTC. This rearrangement joins TRBV6-1 to TRBJ2-7, with TRBD1 matching 9 bases. Germline loops: CDR1 MNHNS, CDR2 SASEGT. V gave up 0 bases and J gave up 3 bases; unmatched junction bases: 6. The CDR3 is 16 amino acids.

The chain employs TRBV20-1 and TRBJ2-7; no firm D call. The CDR3 extends over 13 amino acids. Trimming shortened V by 3 bases and J by 3 bases, and 12 bases separated the two germline ends. CDR1 and CDR2 from the germline V gene are DFQATT and SNEGSKA (reference sequence). CDR3 DNA sequence: TGCAGTGCTAGCCCCCAAGTCTTCTACGAGCAGTACTTC. Its protein product is CSASPQVFYEQYF.

The sample holds a few counts of this clonotype. V and J are TRBV4-1 and TRBJ1-5; no clear D. This CDR3 spans 15 amino acids. Germline CDR1 reads MGHRA; CDR2 reads YSYEKL. Trimming shortened V by 0 bases and J by 4 bases, and 10 bases separated the two germline ends. The CDR3 here is CASSQDRAANQPQHF. DNA of the CDR3: TGCGCCAGCAGCCAAGATCGGGCAGCTAATCAGCCCCAGCATTTT.

In its sample, this clonotype was seen a few times. The chain has TRBV29-1 and TRBJ1-2, with 7 nucleotides matching TRBD1. Germline CDR1 SQVTM, CDR2 ANQGSEA. The junction had 3 bases not matched to a gene; V was cut back by 6 bases and J by 2 bases. There are 12 residues in the CDR3. CDR3 amino acids: CSVKGGNYGYTF. The CDR3 nucleotides read TGCAGCGTAAAAGGGGGCAACTATGGCTACACCTTC.

This clonotype has just a few counts. The chain couples TRBV9 to TRBJ2-7; D is perhaps TRBD1 (5 bases). The CDR3 spans 13 residues. Trimming took off 4 bases at V and 3 bases at J, with 11 bases between the two ends. Germline loops: CDR1 SGDLS, CDR2 YYNGEE. CDR3 sequence (DNA): TGTGCCAGCAGCCCAGGGTCCGACTACGAGCAGTACTTC. It yields the protein CASSPGSDYEQYF. The full variable domain, with the rest looked up from reference TRBV9 and TRBJ2-7, is DSGVTQTPKHLITATGQRVTLRCSPRSGDLSVYWYQQSLDQGLQFLIQYYNGEERAKGNILERFSAQQFPDLHSELNLSSLELGDSALYFCASSPGSDYEQYFGPGTRLTVT.

V is TRBV7-2 and J is TRBJ2-5; 9 bases are shared with TRBD2. Trimming at V came to 2 bases and at J to 4 bases, leaving 5 bases not matched to a gene. This CDR3 has 15 amino acids. CDR1 and CDR2 (germline): SGHTA, FQGNSA. CDR3 coding DNA: TGTGCCAGCAGCTTACACGGGACTAGCAGAGAGACCCAGTACTTC. Residues: CASSLHGTSRETQYF.

This clonotype has only a few counts. One end of the junction is discordant with germline, which a read error may explain. The chain combines TRBV10-3 with TRBJ1-2, with 8 nucleotides matching TRBD1. CDR1 is ENHRY and CDR2 is SYGVKD in the germline V gene. This CDR3 has 15 residues. This CDR3 is CAISELAGGWYGYTF. The CDR3 DNA reads TGTGCCATCAGTGAGTTGGCAGGGGGCTGGTATGGTTACACCTTC.

CDR3: CASSLFTTQETQFF. The CDR3 coding sequence is TGTGCCAGCAGCTTATTTACGACCCAAGAGACCCAGTTCTTC. This rearrangement joins TRBV11-2 to TRBJ2-5; no clear D. The J call may be wrong; the DNA end is better matched by TRBJ2-1. The germline V gene encodes CDR1 SGHAT and CDR2 FQNNGV. The CDR3 extends over 14 amino acids.

The sample holds many counts of this clonotype. The J gene is TRBJ2-4, the V gene TRBV28; D unclear. V lost 5 bases to trimming and J lost 5 bases, with 7 bases between them. Germline V CDR1 and CDR2: MDHEN, SYDVKM. CDR3 length: 12 residues. CDR3 loop: CASSPNQNIQYF. DNA of the CDR3: TGTGCCAGCAGTCCCAACCAAAACATTCAGTACTTC. The variable domain in full, with the rest retrieved from reference TRBV28 and TRBJ2-4, is DVKVTQSSRYLVKRTGEKVFLECVQDMDHENMFWYRQDPGLGLRLIYFSYDVKMKEKGDIPEGYSVSREKKERFSLILESASTNQTSMYLCASSPNQNIQYFGAGTRLSVL.

The gene calls are TRBV20-1 and TRBJ2-5, with D tentatively TRBD1 (5 bases). The germline V gene has CDR1 DFQATT and CDR2 SNEGSKA (reference sequence). The germline V and J ends were trimmed by 5 bases and 4 bases, with 14 bases remaining between them. This CDR3 region has 13 residues. CDR3 coding DNA: TGCAGTGCTTTTGAGGACAAGGGAGAGACCCAGTACTTC. Residues: CSAFEDKGETQYF.